This TCR beta chain was sequenced for a study of shared clonotypes between healthy human individuals (dated by TCRdb to 2020 to 2022). Concerning the study at large: Three men and a couple of women, aged 18 to 49 years, made up the cohort. For each donor, three plates each were used for CD4 naive and CD4 memory, two plates were used for CD8 naive, and one plate was used for CD8 memory. To estimate repertoire size and how much clonotype sharing occurs between individuals, the study deeply sequenced the blood TCR repertoires of five healthy adults. To increase sequencing depth and limit assay-specific biases, different laboratories used diverse techniques to prepare libraries and sequence TCR repertoires. Per donor, leukapheresis produced somewhere between about 0.85 and 9.5 billion PBMCs.

The CDR3 starts with the cysteine, ends with the phenylalanine, and has 16 residues. Only the CDR3 DNA is retained, 48 bases long and in frame from the first base. The junction carries 22 bases between V and J, which are trimmed by 4 bases and 4 bases respectively. Looking up the germline V gene (reference sequence) yields CDR1 GTSNPN and CDR2 SVGIG. The donors were healthy, HIV-negative adults with no recently reported acute infections or vaccinations. All donors were Caucasian adults living in Nashville, Tennessee, USA. CD4+ T cells were enriched by magnetic negative selection; naive cells were then positively selected on CD45RA, and the negative fraction formed the memory subset. Blood was collected by leukapheresis, and PBMCs were isolated by Ficoll-Histopaque density gradient centrifugation and then cryopreserved in liquid nitrogen vapor phase. Analytical flow cytometry was used to check the purity and quantity of each magnetically sorted T cell population. Genomic DNA was isolated from each sorted fraction and quantified by UV absorbance on a Nanodrop 2000c.

With respect to this clone: The specificity of this receptor is unknown. This may stem from a read error, because a much larger clone lies one nucleotide away.

Overall study outcomes, separate from this receptor: Sampling was limited to blood, and TCR repertoires in tissue likely differ from TCR repertoires in blood. Larger estimated clonotype richness was generally found for naive subsets than for memory subsets. Higher generation probabilities were observed for clonotypes shared by all four sorted-subset donors than for non-shared clonotypes. Pairwise subsampling indicated that sequencing depth was expected to affect the degree of clonotype sharing among donors. The genetic and exposure-history diversity represented was limited by the small number of donors. Incomplete sequencing was indicated by rarefaction of sorted-subset datasets, despite the large sequencing depth. Sharing across a few donors was observed for around 5% of naive CD4, over 3% of naive CD8, about 2.5% of memory CD4, and about 0.39% of memory CD8 clonotypes.

Using the deep immunoSEQ assay, multiplex PCR amplified TCR CDR3 regions from genomic DNA. Genomic DNA extracted from each cell subset was distributed evenly over all wells of several immunoSEQ 96-well plates, and each plate served as one replicate. For sorted subsets, 200 to 250 ng genomic DNA, equal to some 28,000 T cell genomes, was loaded into each replicate PCR. Purified libraries were measured with a Qubit 3.0 fluorometer, size-checked on a Bioanalyzer 2100, and measured again with the KAPA Library Quantification kit. Every immunoSEQ 96-well plate was sequenced on a dedicated single-read 150-cycle Illumina NextSeq 550 flow cell. Under the source paper's analysis protocol: Because the immunoSEQ output held only junctional sequences and lacked quality scores, the filtering could not match the filtering applied to full-length reads. Sequences were annotated with PyIR, a Python wrapper for IgBLAST v1.9, using IMGT germline references to assign V/J genes and CDR3. Any read was removed if the V/J assignment was weak (E-value above 1e-6), the CDR3 was missing, or the read contained stop codons, out-of-frame junctions, or ambiguous translated residues. V3J clonotypes were defined as sequences sharing the same inferred V gene, J gene, and CDR3 amino acid sequence. The percentage overlap between two repertoires was calculated by dividing the number of shared unique clonotypes by the size of the smaller repertoire. Three approaches were used to assess repertoire richness: RTK rarefaction, the Chao1 estimator, and Recon v2.1 estimates of unobserved clonotypes. OLGA was used to compute generation probabilities for all TCRbeta clonotypes that the gDNA method yielded from a few donors. What TCRdb holds here is the immuneACCESS table cut down to in-frame rearrangements. Part of the clones is not present; checked against another copy, under half of the missing clones reflect an unresolved V gene, and the others are unexplained. The V and J calls and the clone size are those of that table, but D and trimming were determined from the DNA. The sample profile shows 1 million to 1.2 million clones; approximately 75% of them were found once. The ten most abundant clones make up approximately 0.95% of the sample.

The sequencing input was memory CD4+ T cells from PBMCs. The sample's cell subset or site label, decoded: CD45RA-negative fraction. The rearranged segments are TRBV30 and TRBJ1-1; TRBD1 is perhaps the D gene, given 6 matching bases. This sequence was found in a man aged 18 to 30 in good health. Some clones in this sample may be carry-over from other donors' samples. The CDR3 corresponds to CAWTTLGAGEGTEAFF. The nucleotide sequence is TGTGCCTGGACCACCCTGGGGGCGGGGGAGGGCACTGAAGCTTTCTTT.